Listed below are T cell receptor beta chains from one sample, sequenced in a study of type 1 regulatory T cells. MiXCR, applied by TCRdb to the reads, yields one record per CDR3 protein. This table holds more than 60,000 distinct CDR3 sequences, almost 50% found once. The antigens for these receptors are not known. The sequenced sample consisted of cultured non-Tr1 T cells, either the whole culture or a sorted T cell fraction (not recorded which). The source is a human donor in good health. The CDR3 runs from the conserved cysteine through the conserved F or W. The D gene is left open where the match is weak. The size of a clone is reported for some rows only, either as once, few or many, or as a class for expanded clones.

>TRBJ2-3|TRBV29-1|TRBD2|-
TGCAGCGTAGAAGCGGGGGGACGGTCAAGCACAGATACGCAGTATTTT
CSVEAGGRSSTDTQYF
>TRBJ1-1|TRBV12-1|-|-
-
CASSFKVGGGATMNTEAFF
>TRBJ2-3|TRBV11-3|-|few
TGTGCCAGCAGCTTTTCGCGGGCCACAACAGAGACGCAGTATTTT
CASSFSRATTETQYF
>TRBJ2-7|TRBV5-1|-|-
TGCGCCAGCAGCTTGGGACCCATCTACTACGAGCAGTACTTC
CASSLGPIYYEQYF
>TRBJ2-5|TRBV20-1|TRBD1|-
TGCAGTGTTGACCCCGGGACAGGGAAGGAAGAGACCCAGTACTTC
CSVDPGTGKEETQYF
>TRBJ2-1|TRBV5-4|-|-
TGTGCCAGCAGCTTGGTAGGGGGTGAGCAGTTCTTC
CASSLVGGEQFF
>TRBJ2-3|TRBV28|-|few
TGTGCCAGCAGTTCGGGGGTTACGCAGTATTTT
CASSSGVTQYF
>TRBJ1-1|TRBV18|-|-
TGTGCCAGCTCACCACCGTCCGGGAACGGGTTAGAAGCTTTCTTT
CASSPPSGNGLEAFF
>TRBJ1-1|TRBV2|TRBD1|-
TGTGCCAGCAGCCCGGACAGGGGTGCGTTAAGGGCTTTCTTT
CASSPDRGALRAFF
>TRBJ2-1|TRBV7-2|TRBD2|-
TGTGCCAGCAGCTCCCCGGGACTAGCGGGGGTCGAGCAGTTCTTC
CASSSPGLAGVEQFF
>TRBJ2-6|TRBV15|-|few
TGTGCCACCAGCAGGGCACAGGACTTCCTCTCTGGGGCCAACGTCCTGACTTTC
CATSRAQDFLSGANVLTF
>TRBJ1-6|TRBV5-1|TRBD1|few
TGCGCCAGCAGGCCAGGACAGGGTGATTCACCCCTCCACTTT
CASRPGQGDSPLHF
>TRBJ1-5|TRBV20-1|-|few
TGCAGTGCTAGGTCGGCGTCGGGGGTCAGTCAGCCCCAGCATTTT
CSARSASGVSQPQHF
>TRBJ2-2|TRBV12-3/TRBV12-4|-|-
TGTGCCAGCAGTTTCGCGGGGAACACCGGGGAGCTGTTTTTT
CASSFAGNTGELFF
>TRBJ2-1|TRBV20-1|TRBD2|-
TGCAGTGCTGGTGGAGGACGGGGGGGCTCCTACAATGAGCAGTTCTTC
CSAGGGRGGSYNEQFF
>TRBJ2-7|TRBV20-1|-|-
TGCAGTGCTAGAGTTGGCCCATTCCTAAATGACGAGCAGTACTTC
CSARVGPFLNDEQYF
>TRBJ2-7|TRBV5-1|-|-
TGCGCCAGCAGCTTGGCCCCGGGACTGTCCTACGAGCAGTACTTC
CASSLAPGLSYEQYF
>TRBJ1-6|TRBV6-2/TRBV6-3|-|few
TGTGCCAGCAGTTACCTCGCAGGGGACTCACCCCTCCACTTT
CASSYLAGDSPLHF
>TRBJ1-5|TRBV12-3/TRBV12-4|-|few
TGTGCCAGCAGTCCGGTGTCAAGCAATCAGCCCCAGCATTTT
CASSPVSSNQPQHF
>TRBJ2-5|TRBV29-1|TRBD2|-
TGCAGCGCCAGGACTAGCGGGGGTGAGACCCAGTACTTC
CSARTSGGETQYF
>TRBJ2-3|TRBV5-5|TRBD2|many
TGTGCCAGCAGCGGCTGGACTAGCGGGGGCCAACCTTATTCCACAGATACGCAGTATTTT
CASSGWTSGGQPYSTDTQYF
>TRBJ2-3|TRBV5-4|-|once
TGTGCCAGCAGCTTGGCCCGAGCGGATACGCAGTATTTT
CASSLARADTQYF
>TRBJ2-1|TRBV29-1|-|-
TGCAGCGGCCTACAGGGGGGGTCCTACAATGAGCAGTTCTTC
CSGLQGGSYNEQFF
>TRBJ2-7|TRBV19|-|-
TGTGCCAGTAGTATAGTATCGAGCTACGAGCAGTACTTC
CASSIVSSYEQYF
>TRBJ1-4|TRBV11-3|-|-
TGTGCCAGCAGCCCCGGACTTCCGGGGGTGGAAAAACTGTTTTTT
CASSPGLPGVEKLFF
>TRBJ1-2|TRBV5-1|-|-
TGCGCCAGCAGCTTAGGGGGGACTAACTATGGCTACACCTTC
CASSLGGTNYGYTF
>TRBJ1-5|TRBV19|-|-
TGTGCCAGTAGGGGTAGCAATCAGCCCCAGCATTTT
CASRGSNQPQHF
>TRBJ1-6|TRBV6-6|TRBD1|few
TGTGCCAGCAGCCGTTCGACAGGGCTGGTTTCCAATTCACCCCTCCACTTT
CASSRSTGLVSNSPLHF
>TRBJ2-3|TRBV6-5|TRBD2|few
TGTGCCAGCAGTTACTCGAGTGGGACTAGCGGGGTGGCAGATACGCAGTATTTT
CASSYSSGTSGVADTQYF
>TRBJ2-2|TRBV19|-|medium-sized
TGTGCCAGTAGGAGACAGCCGAACACCGGGGAGCTGTTTTTT
CASRRQPNTGELFF
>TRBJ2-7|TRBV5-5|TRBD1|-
TGTGCCAGCAGCAAAAGAGAGGACAGGGATCTCCACGAGCAGTACTTC
CASSKREDRDLHEQYF
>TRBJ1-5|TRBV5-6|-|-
TGTGCCAGCAGCTTGGCCGCGGGGCGAGGCAATCAGCCCCAGCATTTT
CASSLAAGRGNQPQHF